This TCR beta chain was sequenced during a study of cytomegalovirus exposure and HLA in healthy donors. Study information: It was reported in a later analysis that the same platform had been used for the roughly 130 validation repertoires as for the 550 to 750 first-cohort repertoires.

The table came from immunoSEQ multiplex PCR; TCRdb's copy has only in-frame clones and leaves some out. The profile shows over 60,000 clones, under 96% of them singletons. The trim removed 2 bases at V and 3 bases at J, leaving 11 bases unmatched. Germline-derived CDR1 and CDR2 are MGHDK and SYGVNS. The CDR3 is 18 residues long. This clone was picked up one time. Its specificity is unknown. Study-wide results and limits: Cytomegalovirus status, reportedly, was diagnosed with high specificity and sensitivity by the classifier. Three chains linked to CMV were shown in vitro to be specific for CMV antigens. The authors listed 164 TCR beta chains as cytomegalovirus-associated.

The TCR originated in a woman younger than 30 in good health and CMV-seropositive. The rearrangement uses TRBV25-1 and TRBJ2-7, with TRBD2 matching over 12 bases. The sequencing input was PBMCs. The CDR3 bases are TGTGCCAGCAGTGAACTCGGACTAGCGGGGCTTCCTAGCTACGAGCAGTACTTC. Protein sequence: CASSELGLAGLPSYEQYF.